What follows describes a single T cell receptor beta chain. This clonotype has at least ten counts. What this receptor recognizes is not known. One base away there is no much larger clone; base qualities are not given. The TCR beta CDR3 regions were amplified from the RNA transcripts. For the first round of RT-PCR on the TCR CDR3, the HTBI primer set was used together with the Qiagen OneStep RT-PCR kit. Libraries were constructed in a second round of multiplex PCR, after which size selection and purification were carried out. Libraries were sequenced paired-end with 100 bp reads on an Illumina HiSeq2000. As for the authors' bioinformatics: Raw data were processed with SOAPnuke, discarding reads with adapters, uncalled bases, mean Phred below 15, or no exact constant-primer or identifier match. COPE v1.2.5 was used to merge high-quality paired reads, and clonotypes were defined as unique nucleotide sequences. MiTCR v1.1 was used to align the clonotypes against IMGT TRBV, TRBD and TRBJ reference segments. The analysis included only V-J combinations with a frequency above 0.0001, which together covered 99% to 99.2% of the repertoires. A TCS score was defined as the ratio of F50 (clonal expansion) to E x V (chaos), with BLOSUM62-based TCRdist applied between CDR3 peptides within each V-J. Welch's t-statistics and random forest reduced fewer than 550 V-J features to 10 to 15, which were used in a naive Bayes classifier (R e1071). The public reads were reprocessed in TCRdb via fastp at Q25 and MiXCR, keeping in-frame beta chains. Every entry covers one CDR3 protein and lists the most common genes and DNA from its rows. TCRdb, not the original authors, processed these V and J calls. This sample is represented by around 340,000 distinct CDR3 sequences; around 23% of them were singletons. The ten most abundant clones make up around 48% of the sample.

Stable Graves' hyperthyroidism was defined as no progression to ophthalmopathy during 18 months of follow-up. The hyperthyroidism patients were between 18 and 65 years old and newly diagnosed, with a disease duration of less than 2 months. Any patient with an uncontrolled infection, another autoimmune disease, pregnancy or lactation was excluded. Diagnoses relied on clinical symptoms, serum thyroxine and TRAb, thyroid ultrasound and orbital computed tomography. Ficoll-Paque density gradient centrifugation was used to isolate PBMCs from about 9.4 ml of fresh peripheral blood. Total RNA was extracted with Trizol reagent, and quality was checked on an Agilent 2100 Bioanalyzer. The source of the sample is a study of T cells in Graves' hyperthyroidism and ophthalmopathy (dated by TCRdb to between 2019 and 2020). With regard to the full study: Peripheral blood was collected at initial diagnosis, before any treatment. According to the paper, TCR Vbeta CDR3 sequencing was carried out on 135 peripheral blood samples, which came from about 45 ophthalmopathy, around 74 hyperthyroidism and approximately 17 progressor patients. Prospective prediction of ophthalmopathy was tested in an independent validation cohort of 18 to 20 hyperthyroidism patients and around 16 patients who later progressed to ophthalmopathy. To identify TCR V-J signatures that set the groups apart, the researchers used a discovery cohort of 100 patients, made up of 40 to 45 with Graves' ophthalmopathy and 55 to 65 with stable Graves' hyperthyroidism. Thyroid tissue and blood T-cell repertoires from more than five Graves' hyperthyroidism patients were also compared in the study. After sampling, hyperthyroidism patients received methimazole starting at 30 mg daily, and ophthalmopathy patients received high-dose intravenous methylprednisolone. The 85 to 100 discovery patients were randomly split 7:3 into training and test sets. Points the paper makes about the study in general: Most expanded thyroid clonotypes (frequency above 0.001) were also found in blood, which suggests that blood repertoires may mirror thyroid immune responses. No statistical method was used to fix the sample size in advance, and group allocation was not hidden from the investigators. Ophthalmopathy was separated from stable hyperthyroidism by a 13 V-J signature model, with around 88% sensitivity and approximately 84% specificity obtained in cross-validation and 80%/75% obtained in testing. In validation, the model predicted progression to ophthalmopathy with just under 71% sensitivity and around 72% specificity, a median of 6.5 months before onset.

Inclusive of the bounding cysteine and phenylalanine, the CDR3 is 13 residues long. The only DNA kept is the CDR3, 39 bases in frame from the first base. V and J are truncated by 5 bases and 2 bases respectively, leaving an intervening sequence of 10 bases. The germline V gene encodes CDR1 LGHDT and CDR2 YNNKEL (reference sequence). Input material: blood. The rearrangement combines TRBV3-1 with TRBJ2-7; a tentative D call is TRBD2 (5 bases match). This clonotype originated in a woman in her fifties or sixties with Graves' hyperthyroidism. The DNA reads as follows: TGTGCCAGCAGCGAGGGCTCCCCCTACGAGCAGTACTTC. This codes for CASSEGSPYEQYF.